The source of this T cell receptor beta chain is a study of blood T cell repertoires in COVID-19. Turning to the study itself: The analysed material was cDNA or gDNA that came from T cells, B-cell-depleted T cells, or PBMCs.

TCRdb's copy holds only in-frame clones and misses some; the assay was immunoSEQ multiplex PCR. Of fewer than 80,000 clones in the sample, about 91% were seen once. V lost 4 bases, J lost 9 bases, and 14 bases stayed unmatched. The germline CDR1 and CDR2 sequences are SQVTM and ANQGSEA. The CDR3 spans 15 residues. The chain is built from TRBV29-1 and TRBJ2-5; 10 nucleotides match TRBD1. The source material was peripheral blood. This clonotype originated in a woman aged 45 to 65 with active COVID-19. Written as DNA, the CDR3 is TGCAGCGTTGGCGGGACAGGGGATGCGGGGAGAGCCCAGTACTTC. Amino acids: CSVGGTGDAGRAQYF.